These 20 T cell receptor beta chains share one sample of origin, sequenced in a study of beta chain features in type 1 diabetes. Isolated RNA was reverse transcribed in full, so expressed TCRB transcripts were sequenced. The assay was immunoSEQ multiplex PCR, and TCRdb's table has in-frame clones only and misses some. The sample lists about 300,000 clones; about 7.8% were seen once. Sequencing was done on a sample of central memory CD4+ T cells from blood. The receptors shown here come from a woman between 18 and 30 years old in good health.

This clone was recorded at least ten times. Other DNA sequences in this specimen translate into the identical CDR3. The chain has TRBV5-6 and TRBJ2-2; D not resolved. CDR1 is SGHDT and CDR2 is YYEEEE in the germline V gene. The ends were cut back, 5 bases at V and 1 base at J, with 9 bases in the middle. The CDR3 has 14 amino acids. The CDR3 nucleotides read TGTGCCAGCAGGGTCGGTCTGAACACCGGGGAGCTGTTTTTT. This codes for CASRVGLNTGELFF.

The CDR3 nucleotides read TGTGCCAGTAGTACCATGGGGAGGGTATCTTCCAATGAGCAGTTCTTC. This gives the protein CASSTMGRVSSNEQFF. This sequence joins TRBV19 and TRBJ2-1; 7 positions agree with TRBD2. J lost 6 bases, V lost 4 bases, and 12 bases had no gene match. Germline CDR1 LNHDA, CDR2 SQIVND (reference sequence). The CDR3 extends over 16 amino acids.

The rearrangement joins TRBV5-1 to TRBJ2-1, with 10 bases that match TRBD2. CDR3 size: 16 residues. Germline V gene sequence: CDR1 SGHRS, CDR2 YFSETQ. J lost 5 bases, V lost 6 bases, and 11 bases had no gene match. The CDR3 sequence is CASTNPSGGIHNEQFF. DNA of the CDR3: TGCGCCAGCACTAACCCTAGCGGGGGTATCCACAATGAGCAGTTCTTC. Variable domain in full (rest from reference TRBV5-1 and TRBJ2-1): KAGVTQTPRYLIKTRGQQVTLSCSPISGHRSVSWYQQTPGQGLQFLFEYFSETQRNKGNFPGRFSGRQFSNSRSEMNVSTLELGDSALYLCASTNPSGGIHNEQFFGPGTRLTVL.

The chain carries TRBV5-1 and TRBJ2-7, with TRBD1 as a possible D gene (6 bases). This CDR3 region has 14 residues. V was trimmed by 0 bases and J by 5 bases, leaving 12 bases between them. From germline, CDR1 is SGHRS and CDR2 YFSETQ. The CDR3 is CASSLATGANEQYF. The CDR3, as DNA: TGCGCCAGCAGCTTGGCGACAGGAGCCAACGAGCAGTACTTC. Using reference TRBV5-1 and TRBJ2-7 for the parts outside the CDR3, the full variable domain is KAGVTQTPRYLIKTRGQQVTLSCSPISGHRSVSWYQQTPGQGLQFLFEYFSETQRNKGNFPGRFSGRQFSNSRSEMNVSTLELGDSALYLCASSLATGANEQYFGPGTRLTVT.

The rearrangement links TRBV7-9 to TRBJ1-4; 8 nucleotides agree with TRBD1. This CDR3 comprises 15 residues. Germline V gene data show CDR1 as SEHNR and CDR2 as FQNEAQ (reference sequence). Germline trimming cut 3 bases from V and 4 bases from J; bases unmatched to any gene: 4. Written as DNA, the CDR3 is TGTGCCAGCAGCTTCCTACAGGGGGATAATGAAAAACTGTTTTTT. This sequence encodes CASSFLQGDNEKLFF. The full variable domain, with the rest looked up from reference TRBV7-9 and TRBJ1-4, is DTGVSQNPRHKITKRGQNVTFRCDPISEHNRLYWYRQTLGQGPEFLTYFQNEAQLEKSRLLSDRFSAERPKGSFSTLEIQRTEQGDSAMYLCASSFLQGDNEKLFFGSGTQLSVL.

This clone came up many times. This chain joins TRBV27 and TRBJ1-1; maybe TRBD1 (6 bases). The CDR3 contains 13 residues. Between the trimmed V and J ends, which lost 6 bases and 8 bases, there was a span of 16 bases. CDR1 and CDR2 (germline): MNHEY, SMNVEV (reference sequence). The CDR3 spells CASRQQGKAEAFF. DNA for the CDR3: TGTGCCAGCAGACAACAGGGTAAGGCCGAAGCTTTCTTT.

As DNA, the CDR3 is TGTGCCAGCAGCCCCTGGAGCTCTGGAAACACCATATATTTT. Translating it yields CASSPWSSGNTIYF. The chain combines TRBV7-8 with TRBJ1-3, with unresolved D. The V end lost 5 bases, the J end lost 0 bases, and 8 bases lay between the germline ends. Germline V CDR1 and CDR2: SGHVS, FQNEAQ. This CDR3 comprises 14 residues.

A note on this clone: This same CDR3 is encoded by further DNA sequences in the sample. J is TRBJ2-3 and V is TRBV18; tentatively, D is TRBD2 (5 bases). The V end lost 5 bases, the J end lost 3 bases, and 6 bases lay between the germline ends. This CDR3 is built from 12 residues. Germline loops: CDR1 KGHSH, CDR2 LQKENI. The CDR3 nucleotides read TGTGCCAGCTCAGGAGGTACAGATACGCAGTATTTT. Protein: CASSGGTDTQYF. The whole variable domain, remainder taken from reference TRBV18 and TRBJ2-3, is NAGVMQNPRHLVRRRGQEARLRCSPMKGHSHVYWYRQLPEEGLKFMVYLQKENIIDESGMPKERFSAEFPKEGPSILRIQQVVRGDSAAYFCASSGGTDTQYFGPGTRLTVL.

The chain carries TRBV5-1 and TRBJ1-2; D is perhaps TRBD1 (5 bases). Per the germline V gene, CDR1 is SGHRS and CDR2 is YFSETQ. This CDR3 is 19 amino acids long. Trimming stripped 5 bases from V and 3 bases from J, with 29 bases between. CDR3 sequence (DNA): TGCGCCAGCAGTTGGCACAACCGGGACCAGGCCAAGCGGGACTATGGCTACACCTTC. Protein sequence: CASSWHNRDQAKRDYGYTF.

V gene TRBV19 combines with J gene TRBJ2-7; 14 bases match TRBD2. V lost 5 bases and J lost 6; bases outside the gene matches: 3. The CDR3 consists of 14 residues. The germline gives CDR1 LNHDA, CDR2 SQIVND (reference sequence). The DNA for the CDR3 is TGTGCCAGTAGTTACGGACTAGCGGGAGGCGAGCAGTACTTC. Its translation is CASSYGLAGGEQYF.

The V and J genes are TRBV5-6 and TRBJ2-7, with 10 bases identical to TRBD1. CDR3 length: 17 residues. Germline V gives CDR1 SGHDT, CDR2 YYEEEE. V shed 4 bases and J 2 bases; nucleotides not matched to a gene: 12. CDR3 amino acids: CASSRQLSGQGPYEQYF. The CDR3 region has the DNA TGTGCCAGCAGCCGGCAACTTTCGGGACAGGGGCCCTACGAGCAGTACTTC.

This clone was seen at least ten times. The chain joins TRBV5-1 to TRBJ2-1, with TRBD2 identical over 13 bases. CDR1 is SGHRS and CDR2 is YFSETQ in the germline V gene. The CDR3 contains 15 residues. The junction had 5 bases not matched to a gene; V was cut back by 4 bases and J by 7 bases. This CDR3 is CASSTGTSGINEQFF. The CDR3 bases are TGCGCCAGCAGCACAGGGACTAGCGGGATTAATGAGCAGTTCTTC.

To note about this clone: The same CDR3 is also encoded by other DNA sequences in this sample. J is TRBJ1-5 and V is TRBV6-1; tentatively, D is TRBD1 (5 bases). The CDR3 totals 15 residues. Trimming took off 3 bases at V and 1 base at J, with 10 bases between the two ends. From germline, CDR1 is MNHNS and CDR2 SASEGT. The CDR3 loop is CASSDRGLSNQPQHF. In nucleotides, the CDR3 is TGTGCCAGCAGTGATCGGGGACTGAGCAATCAGCCCCAGCATTTT.

This clone was seen more than once but under ten times. In nucleotides, the CDR3 is TGCAGCGTAGTACCCTCTCCGGGACAGAGAAACACTGAAGCTTTCTTT. This gives the protein CSVVPSPGQRNTEAFF. This chain connects TRBV29-1 to TRBJ1-1; 7 nucleotides match TRBD1. CDR3 size: 16 residues. Trimming at V came to 6 bases and at J to 2 bases, leaving 15 bases not matched to a gene. The germline V gene has CDR1 SQVTM and CDR2 ANQGSEA.

The chain uses TRBV30 and TRBJ1-1, with 7 nucleotides matching TRBD1. This CDR3 is built from 15 residues. Germline CDR1 is GTSNPN and CDR2 is SVGIG (reference sequence). J lost 3 bases, V lost 5 bases, and 12 bases had no gene match. CDR3 bases: TGTGCCTGGTCAAGGCTCGACAGGGATCACACTGAAGCTTTCTTT. Translated: CAWSRLDRDHTEAFF.

This chain connects TRBV6-1 to TRBJ1-1, with D unresolved. The V gene lost 5 bases and the J gene lost 3 bases, with 13 bases spanning the gap. This CDR3 is 14 amino acids long. Germline CDR1 is MNHNS and CDR2 is SASEGT. The CDR3 here is CASSYWGRDTEAFF. CDR3 coding DNA: TGTGCCAGCAGTTATTGGGGAAGGGACACTGAAGCTTTCTTT.

The chain couples TRBV19 to TRBJ1-2; D gene unclear. The CDR3 length is 15 residues. V was shortened by 1 base and J by 4 bases, with 13 bases between the two germline ends. The V gene's germline CDR1 is LNHDA and CDR2 SQIVND (reference sequence). CDR3 DNA: TGTGCCAGTAGTATAGGTCCCTCCGCGGGCTATGGCTACACCTTC. Encoded protein: CASSIGPSAGYGYTF.

V and J are TRBV7-3 and TRBJ2-2; D not resolved. This CDR3 region has 13 residues. The V end lost 5 bases, the J end lost 6 bases, and 10 bases lay between the germline ends. Germline lookup yields CDR1 SGHTA and CDR2 FQGTGA. The CDR3 region is CASSTQVSGELFF. The CDR3, as DNA: TGTGCCAGCAGCACCCAGGTTTCCGGGGAGCTGTTTTTT.

This clone has only a few counts. The chain recombines TRBV7-9 with TRBJ1-1; weak D call: TRBD1 (5 bases). V lost 1 base and J 4 bases, leaving 16 bases between the germline ends. Looked up from germline, CDR1 is SEHNR and CDR2 is FQNEAQ (reference sequence). CDR3 length equals 16 residues. CDR3 amino acids: CASSLEWSGLGTEAFF. The CDR3 DNA follows: TGTGCCAGCAGCTTAGAGTGGTCGGGGCTCGGCACTGAAGCTTTCTTT. Full variable domain (outside the CDR3, taken from reference TRBV7-9 and TRBJ1-1): DTGVSQNPRHKITKRGQNVTFRCDPISEHNRLYWYRQTLGQGPEFLTYFQNEAQLEKSRLLSDRFSAERPKGSFSTLEIQRTEQGDSAMYLCASSLEWSGLGTEAFFGQGTRLTVV.

This clone was observed a handful of times. The rearrangement links TRBV7-9 to TRBJ2-7; no clear D. CDR1 and CDR2 from the germline V gene are SEHNR and FQNEAQ (reference sequence). The CDR3 spans 12 residues. Trimming removed 4 bases from V and 1 base from J, with 5 bases in between. The CDR3 sequence is CASSWRSYEQYF. In DNA form, the CDR3 reads TGTGCCAGCAGCTGGCGGTCCTACGAGCAGTACTTC.